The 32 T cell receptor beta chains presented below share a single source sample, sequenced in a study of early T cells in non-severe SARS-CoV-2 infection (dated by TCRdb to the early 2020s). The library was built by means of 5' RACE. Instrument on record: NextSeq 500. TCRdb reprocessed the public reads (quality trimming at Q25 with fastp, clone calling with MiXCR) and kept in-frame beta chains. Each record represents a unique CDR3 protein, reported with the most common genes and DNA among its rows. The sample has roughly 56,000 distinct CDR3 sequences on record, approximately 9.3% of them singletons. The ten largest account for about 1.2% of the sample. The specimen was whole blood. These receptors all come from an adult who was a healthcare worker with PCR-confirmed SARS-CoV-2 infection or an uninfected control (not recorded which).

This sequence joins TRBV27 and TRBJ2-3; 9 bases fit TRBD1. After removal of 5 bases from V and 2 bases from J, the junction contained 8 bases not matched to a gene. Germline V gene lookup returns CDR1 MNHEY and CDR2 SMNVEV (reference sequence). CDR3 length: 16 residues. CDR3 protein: CASSMRTGALTDTQYF. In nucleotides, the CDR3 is TGTGCCAGCAGTATGCGGACAGGGGCGCTCACAGATACGCAGTATTTT.

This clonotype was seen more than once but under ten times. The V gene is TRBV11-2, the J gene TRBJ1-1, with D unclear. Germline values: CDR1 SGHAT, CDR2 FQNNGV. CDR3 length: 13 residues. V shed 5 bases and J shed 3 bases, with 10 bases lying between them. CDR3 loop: CASSATADTEAFF. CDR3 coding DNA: TGTGCCAGCAGCGCCACAGCGGACACTGAAGCTTTCTTT.

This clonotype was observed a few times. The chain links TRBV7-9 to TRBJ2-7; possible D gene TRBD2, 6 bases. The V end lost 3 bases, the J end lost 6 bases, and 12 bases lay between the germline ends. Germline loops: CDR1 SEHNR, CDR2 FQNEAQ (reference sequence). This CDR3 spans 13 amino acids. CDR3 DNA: TGTGCCAGCAGCTTTCCGGCGGGACGCGAGCAGTACGTC. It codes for CASSFPAGREQYV.

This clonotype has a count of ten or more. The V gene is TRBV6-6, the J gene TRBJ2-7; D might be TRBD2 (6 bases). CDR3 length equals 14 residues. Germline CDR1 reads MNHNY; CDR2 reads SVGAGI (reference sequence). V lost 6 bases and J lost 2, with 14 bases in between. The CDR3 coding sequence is TGTGCCAGCAGCGACGGGGGTGTCACCTACGAGCAGTACGTC. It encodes CASSDGGVTYEQYV.

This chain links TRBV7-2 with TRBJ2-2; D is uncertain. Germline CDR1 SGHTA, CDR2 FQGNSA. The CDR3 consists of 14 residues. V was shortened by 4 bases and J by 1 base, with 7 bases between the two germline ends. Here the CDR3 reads CASSWVQNTGELFF. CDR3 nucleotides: TGTGCCAGCAGCTGGGTCCAGAACACCGGGGAGCTGTTTTTT.

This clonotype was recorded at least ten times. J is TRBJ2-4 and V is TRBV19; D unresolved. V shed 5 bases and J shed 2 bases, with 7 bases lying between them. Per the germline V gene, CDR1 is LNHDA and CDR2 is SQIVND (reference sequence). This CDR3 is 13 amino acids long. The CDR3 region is CASSVGTKNIQYF. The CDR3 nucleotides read TGTGCCAGTAGTGTGGGGACCAAAAACATTCAGTACTTC.

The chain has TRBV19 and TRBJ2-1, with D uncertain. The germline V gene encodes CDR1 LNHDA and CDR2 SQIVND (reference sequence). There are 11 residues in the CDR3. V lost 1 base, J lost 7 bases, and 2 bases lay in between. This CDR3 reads CASSIGNEQFF. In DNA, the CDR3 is TGTGCCAGTAGTATAGGGAATGAGCAGTTCTTC.

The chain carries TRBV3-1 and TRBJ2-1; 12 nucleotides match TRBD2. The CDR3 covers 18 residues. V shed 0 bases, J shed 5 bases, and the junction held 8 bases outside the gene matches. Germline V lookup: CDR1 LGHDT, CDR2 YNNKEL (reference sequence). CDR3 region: CASSQDPLLAGGDNEQFF. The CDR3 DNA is TGTGCCAGCAGCCAAGATCCGCTTCTAGCGGGGGGGGACAATGAGCAGTTCTTC.

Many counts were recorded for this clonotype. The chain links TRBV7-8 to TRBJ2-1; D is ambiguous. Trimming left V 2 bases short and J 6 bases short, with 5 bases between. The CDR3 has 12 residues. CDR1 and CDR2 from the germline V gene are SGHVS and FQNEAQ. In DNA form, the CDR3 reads TGTGCCAGCAGCTTATTAAGCAATGAGCAGTTCTTC. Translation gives CASSLLSNEQFF.

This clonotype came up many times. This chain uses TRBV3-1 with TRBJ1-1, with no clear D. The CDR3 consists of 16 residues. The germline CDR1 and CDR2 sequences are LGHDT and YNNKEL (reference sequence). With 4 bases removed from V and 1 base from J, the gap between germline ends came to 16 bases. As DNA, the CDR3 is TGTGCCAGCAGCCCGAGGCGGCGGGTTCGGAACACTGAAGCTTTCTTT. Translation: CASSPRRRVRNTEAFF. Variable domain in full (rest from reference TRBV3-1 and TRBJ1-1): DTAVSQTPKYLVTQMGNDKSIKCEQNLGHDTMYWYKQDSKKFLKIMFSYNNKELIINETVPNRFSPKSPDKAHLNLHINSLELGDSAVYFCASSPRRRVRNTEAFFGQGTRLTVV.

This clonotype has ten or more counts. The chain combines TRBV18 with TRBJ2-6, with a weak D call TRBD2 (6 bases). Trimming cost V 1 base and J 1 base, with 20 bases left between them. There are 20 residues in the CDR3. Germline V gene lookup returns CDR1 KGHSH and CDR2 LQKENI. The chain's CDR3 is CASSPRRELSGISGANVLTF. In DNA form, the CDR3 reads TGTGCCAGCTCACCACGACGGGAGCTCAGTGGGATTTCTGGGGCCAACGTCCTGACTTTC. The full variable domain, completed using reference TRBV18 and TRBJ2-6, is NAGVMQNPRHLVRRRGQEARLRCSPMKGHSHVYWYRQLPEEGLKFMVYLQKENIIDESGMPKERFSAEFPKEGPSILRIQQVVRGDSAAYFCASSPRRELSGISGANVLTFGAGSRLTVL.

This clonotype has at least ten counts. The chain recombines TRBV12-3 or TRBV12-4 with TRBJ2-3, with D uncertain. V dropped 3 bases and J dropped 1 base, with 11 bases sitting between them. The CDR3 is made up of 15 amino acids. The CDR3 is CASSFHSGGTDTQYF. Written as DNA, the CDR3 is TGTGCCAGCAGTTTTCACTCTGGGGGCACAGATACGCAGTATTTT.

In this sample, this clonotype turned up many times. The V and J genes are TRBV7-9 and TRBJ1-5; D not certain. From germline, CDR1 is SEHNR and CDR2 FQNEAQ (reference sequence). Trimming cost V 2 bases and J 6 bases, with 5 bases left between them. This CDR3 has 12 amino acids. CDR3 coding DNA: TGTGCCAGCAGCTTAATTGGTCAGCCCCAGCATTTT. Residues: CASSLIGQPQHF. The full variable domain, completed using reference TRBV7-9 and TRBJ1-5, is DTGVSQNPRHKITKRGQNVTFRCDPISEHNRLYWYRQTLGQGPEFLTYFQNEAQLEKSRLLSDRFSAERPKGSFSTLEIQRTEQGDSAMYLCASSLIGQPQHFGDGTRLSIL.

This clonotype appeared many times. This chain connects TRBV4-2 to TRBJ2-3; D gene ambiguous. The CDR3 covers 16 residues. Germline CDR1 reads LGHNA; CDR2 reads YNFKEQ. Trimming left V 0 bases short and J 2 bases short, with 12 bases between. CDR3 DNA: TGTGCCAGCAGCCAAGAAGTTCAGATTTTCACAGATACGCAGTATTTT. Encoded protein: CASSQEVQIFTDTQYF.

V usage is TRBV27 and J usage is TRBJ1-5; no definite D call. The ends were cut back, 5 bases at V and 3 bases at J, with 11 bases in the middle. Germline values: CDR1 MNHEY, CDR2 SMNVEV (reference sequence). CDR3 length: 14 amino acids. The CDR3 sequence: CASSDRAPNQPQHF. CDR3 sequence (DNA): TGTGCCAGCAGTGACCGGGCCCCCAATCAGCCCCAGCATTTT.

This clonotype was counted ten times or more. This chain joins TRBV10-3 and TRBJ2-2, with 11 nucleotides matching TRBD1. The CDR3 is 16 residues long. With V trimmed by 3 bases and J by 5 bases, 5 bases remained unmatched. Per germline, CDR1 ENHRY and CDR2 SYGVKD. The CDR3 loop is CAISDSDRGLTGELFF. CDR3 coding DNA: TGTGCCATCAGTGATTCGGACAGGGGGCTGACCGGGGAGCTGTTTTTT.

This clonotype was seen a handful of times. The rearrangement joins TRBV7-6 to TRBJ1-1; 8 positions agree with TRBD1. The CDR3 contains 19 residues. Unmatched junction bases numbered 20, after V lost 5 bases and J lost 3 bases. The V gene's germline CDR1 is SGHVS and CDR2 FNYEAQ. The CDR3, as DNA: TGTGCCAGCAGCCCAATGACGAGATTTCAACAGGGGGATGACACTGAAGCTTTCTTT. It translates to CASSPMTRFQQGDDTEAFF. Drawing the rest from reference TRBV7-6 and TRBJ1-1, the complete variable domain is GAGVSQSPRYKVTKRGQDVALRCDPISGHVSLYWYRQALGQGPEFLTYFNYEAQQDKSGLPNDRFSAERPEGSISTLTIQRTEQRDSAMYRCASSPMTRFQQGDDTEAFFGQGTRLTVV.

CDR3 sequence: CASSQDSSGELFF. DNA for the CDR3: TGTGCCAGCAGCCAAGACAGCAGCGGGGAGCTGTTTTTT. The chain recombines TRBV3-1 with TRBJ2-2; D not certain. In germline, CDR1 is LGHDT, CDR2 YNNKEL (reference sequence). V lost 0 bases and J lost 7, with 6 bases in between. There are 13 residues in the CDR3.

Here the CDR3 reads CASSVGRETQYF. The CDR3 coding sequence is TGTGCCAGCAGCGTTGGTAGGGAGACCCAGTACTTC. The chain couples TRBV5-6 to TRBJ2-5; D is uncertain. Germline V CDR1 and CDR2: SGHDT, YYEEEE. This CDR3 has 12 amino acids. Trimming removed 4 bases at V and 5 bases at J, with 9 bases between.

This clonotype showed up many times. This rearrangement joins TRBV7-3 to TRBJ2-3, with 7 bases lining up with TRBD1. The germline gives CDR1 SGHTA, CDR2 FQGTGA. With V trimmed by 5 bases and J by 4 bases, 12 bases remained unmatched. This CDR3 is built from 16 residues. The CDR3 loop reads CASSAYRGSFSDTQYF. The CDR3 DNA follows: TGTGCCAGCAGCGCGTACAGGGGTTCTTTTTCAGATACGCAGTATTTT.

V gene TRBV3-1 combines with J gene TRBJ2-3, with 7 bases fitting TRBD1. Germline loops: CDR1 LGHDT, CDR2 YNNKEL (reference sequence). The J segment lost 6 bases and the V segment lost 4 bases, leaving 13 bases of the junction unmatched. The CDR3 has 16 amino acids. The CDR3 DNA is TGTGCCAGCAGCCTAGAAACAGGGCAGGGGGACGATACGCAGTATTTT. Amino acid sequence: CASSLETGQGDDTQYF.

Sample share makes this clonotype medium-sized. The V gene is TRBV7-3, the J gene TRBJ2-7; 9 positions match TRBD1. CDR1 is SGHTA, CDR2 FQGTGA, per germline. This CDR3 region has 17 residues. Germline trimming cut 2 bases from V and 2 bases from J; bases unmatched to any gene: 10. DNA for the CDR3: TGTGCCAGCAGCTTATTGGCAGGGACAGGGTCTACCTACGAGCAGTACGTC. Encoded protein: CASSLLAGTGSTYEQYV.

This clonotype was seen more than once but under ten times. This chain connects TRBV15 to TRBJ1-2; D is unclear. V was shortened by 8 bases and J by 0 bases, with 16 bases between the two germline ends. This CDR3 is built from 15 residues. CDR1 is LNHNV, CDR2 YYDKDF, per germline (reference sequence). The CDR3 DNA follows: TGTGCCACCCGACCCTCCATGGAGGCTAACTATGGCTACACCTTC. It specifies CATRPSMEANYGYTF.

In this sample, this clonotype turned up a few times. CDR3 coding DNA: TGCGCCAGCAACCCATCTCCACCGGTTAACTATGGCTACACCTTC. This gives the protein CASNPSPPVNYGYTF. The rearrangement joins TRBV5-1 to TRBJ1-2; no reliable D call. This CDR3 is built from 15 residues. Per germline, CDR1 SGHRS and CDR2 YFSETQ. V lost 6 bases to trimming and J lost 1 base, with 16 bases between them.

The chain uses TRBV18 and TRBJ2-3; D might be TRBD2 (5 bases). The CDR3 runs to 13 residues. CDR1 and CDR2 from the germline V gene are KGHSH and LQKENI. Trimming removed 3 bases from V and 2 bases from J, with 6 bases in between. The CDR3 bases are TGTGCCAGCTCACCGGGAGACACAGATACGCAGTATTTT. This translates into CASSPGDTDTQYF. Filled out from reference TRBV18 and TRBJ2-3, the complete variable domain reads NAGVMQNPRHLVRRRGQEARLRCSPMKGHSHVYWYRQLPEEGLKFMVYLQKENIIDESGMPKERFSAEFPKEGPSILRIQQVVRGDSAAYFCASSPGDTDTQYFGPGTRLTVL.

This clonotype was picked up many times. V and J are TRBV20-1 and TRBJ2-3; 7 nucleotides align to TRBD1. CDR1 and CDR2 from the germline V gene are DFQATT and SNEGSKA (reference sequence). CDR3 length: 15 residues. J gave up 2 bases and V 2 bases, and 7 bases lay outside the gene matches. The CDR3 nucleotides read TGCAGTGCTAGAACCGGGACAGTCGACACAGATACGCAGTATTTT. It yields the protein CSARTGTVDTDTQYF.

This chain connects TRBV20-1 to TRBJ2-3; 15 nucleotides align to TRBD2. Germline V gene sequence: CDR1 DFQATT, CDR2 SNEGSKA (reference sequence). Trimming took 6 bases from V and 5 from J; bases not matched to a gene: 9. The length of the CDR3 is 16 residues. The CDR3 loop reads CSATGLAGGRGDTQYF. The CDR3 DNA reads TGCAGTGCCACCGGACTAGCGGGGGGGAGAGGAGATACGCAGTATTTT.

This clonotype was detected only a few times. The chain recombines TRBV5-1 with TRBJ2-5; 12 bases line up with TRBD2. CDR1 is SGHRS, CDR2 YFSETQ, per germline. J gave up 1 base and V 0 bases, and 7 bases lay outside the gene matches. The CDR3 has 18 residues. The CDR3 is CASSLDGLAGRPQETQYF. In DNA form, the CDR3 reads TGCGCCAGCAGCTTGGACGGACTAGCGGGGCGACCCCAAGAGACCCAGTACTTC.

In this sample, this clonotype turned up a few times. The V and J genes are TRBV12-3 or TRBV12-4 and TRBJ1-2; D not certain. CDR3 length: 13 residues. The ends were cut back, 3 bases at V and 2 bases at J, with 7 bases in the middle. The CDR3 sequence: CASSLRSNYGYTF. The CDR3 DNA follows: TGTGCCAGCAGTTTGAGGTCGAACTATGGCTACACCTTC.

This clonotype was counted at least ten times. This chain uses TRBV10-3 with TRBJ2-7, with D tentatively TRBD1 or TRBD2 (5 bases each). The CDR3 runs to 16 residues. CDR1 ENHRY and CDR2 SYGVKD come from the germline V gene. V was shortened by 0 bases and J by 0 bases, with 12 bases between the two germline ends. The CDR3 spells CAISESIGAGSYEQYV. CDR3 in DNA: TGTGCCATCAGTGAGTCGATAGGGGCGGGCTCCTACGAGCAGTACGTC.

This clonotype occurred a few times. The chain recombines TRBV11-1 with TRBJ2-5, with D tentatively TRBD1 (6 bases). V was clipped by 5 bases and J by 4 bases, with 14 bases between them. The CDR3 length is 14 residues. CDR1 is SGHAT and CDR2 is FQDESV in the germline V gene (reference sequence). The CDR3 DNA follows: TGTGCCAGCAGCCAGACGTGGGGGCTAGAGACCCAGTACTTC. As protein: CASSQTWGLETQYF.

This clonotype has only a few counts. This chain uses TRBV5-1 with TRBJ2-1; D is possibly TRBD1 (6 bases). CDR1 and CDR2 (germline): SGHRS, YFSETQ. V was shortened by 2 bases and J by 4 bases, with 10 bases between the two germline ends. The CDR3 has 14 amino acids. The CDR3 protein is CASSFPDRYNEQFF. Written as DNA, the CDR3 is TGCGCCAGCAGCTTTCCGGACAGATACAATGAGCAGTTCTTC.